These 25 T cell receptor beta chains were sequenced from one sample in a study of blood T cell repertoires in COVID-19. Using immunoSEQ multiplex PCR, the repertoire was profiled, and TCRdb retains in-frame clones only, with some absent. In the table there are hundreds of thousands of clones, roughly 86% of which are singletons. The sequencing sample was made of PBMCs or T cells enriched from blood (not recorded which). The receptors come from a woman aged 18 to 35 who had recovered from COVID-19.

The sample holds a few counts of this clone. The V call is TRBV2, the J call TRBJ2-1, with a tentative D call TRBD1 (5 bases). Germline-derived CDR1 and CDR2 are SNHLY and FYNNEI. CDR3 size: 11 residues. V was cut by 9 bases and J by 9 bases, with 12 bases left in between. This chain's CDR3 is CASVKTVEQFF. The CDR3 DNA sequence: TGTGCCAGTGTTAAGACAGTTGAGCAGTTCTTC.

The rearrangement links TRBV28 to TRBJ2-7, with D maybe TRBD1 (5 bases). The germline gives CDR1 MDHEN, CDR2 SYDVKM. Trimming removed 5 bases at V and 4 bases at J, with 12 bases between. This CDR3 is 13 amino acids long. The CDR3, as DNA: TGTGCCAGCAGTCGAGGAACAGGTTACGAGCAGTACTTC. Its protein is CASSRGTGYEQYF.

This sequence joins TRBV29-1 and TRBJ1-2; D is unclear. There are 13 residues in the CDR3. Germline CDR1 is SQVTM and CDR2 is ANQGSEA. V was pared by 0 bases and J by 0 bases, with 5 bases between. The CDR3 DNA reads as TGCAGCGTTGAAGAATCTACTAACTATGGCTACACCTTC. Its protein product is CSVEESTNYGYTF.

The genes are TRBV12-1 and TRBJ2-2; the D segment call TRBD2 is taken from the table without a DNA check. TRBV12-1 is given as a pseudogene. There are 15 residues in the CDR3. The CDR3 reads CASSFGLANTGELFF. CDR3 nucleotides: TGTGCCAGCAGCTTTGGACTAGCGAACACCGGGGAGCTGTTTTTT.

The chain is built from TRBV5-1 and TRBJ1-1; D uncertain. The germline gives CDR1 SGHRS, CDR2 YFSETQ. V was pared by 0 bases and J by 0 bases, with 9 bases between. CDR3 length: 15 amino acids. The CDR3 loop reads CASSLGHSLNTEAFF. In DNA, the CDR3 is TGCGCCAGCAGCTTGGGGCACAGCCTGAACACTGAAGCTTTCTTT.

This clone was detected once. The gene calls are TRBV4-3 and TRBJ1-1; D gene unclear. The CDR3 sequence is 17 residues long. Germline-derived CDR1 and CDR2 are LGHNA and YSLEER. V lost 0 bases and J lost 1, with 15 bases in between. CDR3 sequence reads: CASSQDIGRGGNTEAFF. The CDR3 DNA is TGCGCCAGCAGCCAAGATATTGGGCGGGGTGGGAACACTGAAGCTTTCTTT.

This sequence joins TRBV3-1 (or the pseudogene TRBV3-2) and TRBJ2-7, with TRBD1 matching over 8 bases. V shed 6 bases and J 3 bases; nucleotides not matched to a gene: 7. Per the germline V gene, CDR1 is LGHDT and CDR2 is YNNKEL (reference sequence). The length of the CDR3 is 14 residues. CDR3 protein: CASSLPGQDYEQYF. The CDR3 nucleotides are TGTGCCAGCAGTCTGCCGGGACAGGACTACGAGCAGTACTTC.

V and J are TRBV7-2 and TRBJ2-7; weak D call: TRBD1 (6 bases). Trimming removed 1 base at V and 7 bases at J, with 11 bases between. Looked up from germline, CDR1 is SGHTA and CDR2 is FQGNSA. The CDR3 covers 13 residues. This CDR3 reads CASSLVLQGEQYF. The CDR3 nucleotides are TGTGCCAGCAGCTTAGTCCTACAGGGAGAGCAGTACTTC.

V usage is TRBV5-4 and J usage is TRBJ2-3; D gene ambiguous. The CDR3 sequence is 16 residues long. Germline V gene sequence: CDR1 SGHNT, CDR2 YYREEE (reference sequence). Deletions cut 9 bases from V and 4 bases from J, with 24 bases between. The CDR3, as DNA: TGTGCCACCAAATCCGTAATGCGGCCTGGGTCAGATACGCAGTATTTT. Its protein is CATKSVMRPGSDTQYF.

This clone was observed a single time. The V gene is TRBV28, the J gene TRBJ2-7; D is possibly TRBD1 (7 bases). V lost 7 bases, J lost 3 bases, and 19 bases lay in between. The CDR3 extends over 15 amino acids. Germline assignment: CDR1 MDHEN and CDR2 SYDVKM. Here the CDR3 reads CASTPGDRDNYEQYF. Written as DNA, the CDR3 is TGTGCCAGCACCCCGGGAGACAGGGATAACTACGAGCAGTACTTC. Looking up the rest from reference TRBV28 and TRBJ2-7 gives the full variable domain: DVKVTQSSRYLVKRTGEKVFLECVQDMDHENMFWYRQDPGLGLRLIYFSYDVKMKEKGDIPEGYSVSREKKERFSLILESASTNQTSMYLCASTPGDRDNYEQYFGPGTRLTVT.

In DNA, the CDR3 is TGTGCCAGCAGCTTCCGGGGCGGGACGGGATTAGAGACCCAGTACTTC. Protein: CASSFRGGTGLETQYF. J is TRBJ2-5 and V is TRBV7-2, with D possibly matching TRBD2 (6 bases). Per the germline V gene, CDR1 is SGHTA and CDR2 is FQGNSA. The CDR3 spans 16 residues. Trimming pared 3 bases from V and 4 bases from J, leaving 18 bases between.

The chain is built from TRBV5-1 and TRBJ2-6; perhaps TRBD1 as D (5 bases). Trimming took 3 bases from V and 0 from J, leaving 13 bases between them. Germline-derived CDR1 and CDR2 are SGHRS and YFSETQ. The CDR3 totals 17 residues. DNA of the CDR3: TGCGCCAGCAGCTACCAGGAAACAGGCTCTGGGGCCAACGTCCTGACTTTC. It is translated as CASSYQETGSGANVLTF.

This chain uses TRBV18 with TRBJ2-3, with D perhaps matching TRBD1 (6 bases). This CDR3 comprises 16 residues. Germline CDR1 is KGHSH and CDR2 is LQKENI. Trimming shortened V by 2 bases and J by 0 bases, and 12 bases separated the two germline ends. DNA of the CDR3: TGTGCCAGCTCACCAGGGGGCAGTGCTAGCACAGATACGCAGTATTTT. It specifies CASSPGGSASTDTQYF.

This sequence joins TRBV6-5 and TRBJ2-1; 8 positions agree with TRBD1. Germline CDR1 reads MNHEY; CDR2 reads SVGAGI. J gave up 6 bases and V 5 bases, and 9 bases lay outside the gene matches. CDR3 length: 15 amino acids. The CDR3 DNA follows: TGTGCCAGCAGTAAGCACTCAGACAGGGGCAATGAGCAGTTCTTC. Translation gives CASSKHSDRGNEQFF.

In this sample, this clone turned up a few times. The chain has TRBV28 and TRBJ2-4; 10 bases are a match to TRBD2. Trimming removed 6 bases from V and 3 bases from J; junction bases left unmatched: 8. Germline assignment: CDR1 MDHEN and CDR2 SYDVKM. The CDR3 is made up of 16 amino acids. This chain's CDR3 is CASRPLAGDVKNIQYF. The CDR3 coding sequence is TGTGCCAGCAGGCCCCTAGCGGGAGATGTCAAAAACATTCAGTACTTC.

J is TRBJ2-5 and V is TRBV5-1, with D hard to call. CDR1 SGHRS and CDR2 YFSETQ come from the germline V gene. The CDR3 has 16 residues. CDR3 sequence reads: CASRGGVSRFQETQYF. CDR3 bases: TGCGCTTCTCGCGGCGGTGTCTCGAGGTTCCAAGAGACCCAGTACTTC.

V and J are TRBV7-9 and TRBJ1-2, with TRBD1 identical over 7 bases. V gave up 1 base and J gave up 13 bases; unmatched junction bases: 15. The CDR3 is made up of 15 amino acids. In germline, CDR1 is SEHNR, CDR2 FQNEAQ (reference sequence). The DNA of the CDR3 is TGTGCCAGCAGCTTAGGGGACAGCCCCGGAGATTCGGGCACCTTC. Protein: CASSLGDSPGDSGTF.

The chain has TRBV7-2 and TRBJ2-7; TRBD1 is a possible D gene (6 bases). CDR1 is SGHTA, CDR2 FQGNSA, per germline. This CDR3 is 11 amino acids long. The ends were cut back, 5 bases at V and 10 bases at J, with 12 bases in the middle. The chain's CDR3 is CASSPWDTQYF. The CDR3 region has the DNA TGTGCCAGCAGCCCATGGGACACCCAGTACTTC.

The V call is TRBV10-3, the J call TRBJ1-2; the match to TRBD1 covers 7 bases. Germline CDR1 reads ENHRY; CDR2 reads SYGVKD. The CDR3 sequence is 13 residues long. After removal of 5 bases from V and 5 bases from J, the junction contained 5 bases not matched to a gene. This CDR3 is CAISPGQEYGYTF. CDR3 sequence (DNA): TGTGCCATCAGTCCTGGACAGGAATATGGCTACACCTTC.

CDR3 in DNA: TGTGCCAGCGGGGACGGCGGGACTCAAGAGACCCAGTACTTC. Encoded protein: CASGDGGTQETQYF. V and J are TRBV2 and TRBJ2-5; possible D gene TRBD2, 6 bases. Per the germline V gene, CDR1 is SNHLY and CDR2 is FYNNEI. Trimming cost V 8 bases and J 2 bases, with 15 bases left between them. CDR3 length: 14 residues.

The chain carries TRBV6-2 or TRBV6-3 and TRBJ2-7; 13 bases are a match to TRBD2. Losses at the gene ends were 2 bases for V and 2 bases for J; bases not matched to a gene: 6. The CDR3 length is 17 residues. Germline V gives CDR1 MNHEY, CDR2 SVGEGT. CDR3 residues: CASSYPTSGGATYEQYF. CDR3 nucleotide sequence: TGTGCCAGCAGTTACCCAACTAGCGGGGGGGCAACCTACGAGCAGTACTTC.

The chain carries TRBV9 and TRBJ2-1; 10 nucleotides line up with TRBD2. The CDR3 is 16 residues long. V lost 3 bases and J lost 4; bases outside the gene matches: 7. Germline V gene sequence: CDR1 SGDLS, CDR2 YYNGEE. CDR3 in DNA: TGTGCCAGCAGCGCGAGAACTAGCGGGGAATACAATGAGCAGTTCTTC. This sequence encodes CASSARTSGEYNEQFF.

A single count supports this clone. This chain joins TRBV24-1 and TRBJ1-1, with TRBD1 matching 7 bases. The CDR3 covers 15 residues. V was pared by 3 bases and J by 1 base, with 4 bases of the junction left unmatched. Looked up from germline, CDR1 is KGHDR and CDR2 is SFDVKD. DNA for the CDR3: TGTGCCACCAGTGATCCGGGACAGAGGAACACTGAAGCTTTCTTT. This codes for CATSDPGQRNTEAFF.

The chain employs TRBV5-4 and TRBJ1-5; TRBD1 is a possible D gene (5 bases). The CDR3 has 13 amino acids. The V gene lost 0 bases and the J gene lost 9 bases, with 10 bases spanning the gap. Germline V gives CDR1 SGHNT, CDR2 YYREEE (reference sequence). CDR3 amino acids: CASSLAGGGPQHF. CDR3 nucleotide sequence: TGTGCCAGCAGCTTGGCGGGGGGAGGGCCCCAGCATTTT.

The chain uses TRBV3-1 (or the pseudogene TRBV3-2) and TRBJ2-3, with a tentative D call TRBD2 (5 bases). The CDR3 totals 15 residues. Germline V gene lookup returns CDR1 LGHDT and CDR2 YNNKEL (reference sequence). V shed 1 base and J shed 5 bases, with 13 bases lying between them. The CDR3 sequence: CASSQVPSRGDTQYF. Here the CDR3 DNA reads TGTGCCAGCAGCCAAGTACCTAGCCGAGGAGATACGCAGTATTTT.